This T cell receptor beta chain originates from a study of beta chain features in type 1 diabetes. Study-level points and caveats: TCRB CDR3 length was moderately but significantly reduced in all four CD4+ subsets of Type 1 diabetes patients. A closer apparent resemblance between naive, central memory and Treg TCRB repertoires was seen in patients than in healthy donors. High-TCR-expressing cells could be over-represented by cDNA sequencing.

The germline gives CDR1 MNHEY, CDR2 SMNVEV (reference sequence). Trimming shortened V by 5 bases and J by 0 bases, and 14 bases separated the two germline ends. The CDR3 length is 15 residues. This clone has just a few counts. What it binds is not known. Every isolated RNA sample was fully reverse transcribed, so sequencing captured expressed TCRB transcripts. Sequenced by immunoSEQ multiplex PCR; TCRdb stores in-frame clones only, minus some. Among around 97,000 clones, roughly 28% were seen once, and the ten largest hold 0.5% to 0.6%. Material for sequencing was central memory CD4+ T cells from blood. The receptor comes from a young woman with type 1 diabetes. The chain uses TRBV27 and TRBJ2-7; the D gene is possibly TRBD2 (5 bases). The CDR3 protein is CASSQYGENSYEQYF. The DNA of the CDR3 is TGTGCCAGCAGTCAATACGGGGAAAACTCCTACGAGCAGTACTTC.